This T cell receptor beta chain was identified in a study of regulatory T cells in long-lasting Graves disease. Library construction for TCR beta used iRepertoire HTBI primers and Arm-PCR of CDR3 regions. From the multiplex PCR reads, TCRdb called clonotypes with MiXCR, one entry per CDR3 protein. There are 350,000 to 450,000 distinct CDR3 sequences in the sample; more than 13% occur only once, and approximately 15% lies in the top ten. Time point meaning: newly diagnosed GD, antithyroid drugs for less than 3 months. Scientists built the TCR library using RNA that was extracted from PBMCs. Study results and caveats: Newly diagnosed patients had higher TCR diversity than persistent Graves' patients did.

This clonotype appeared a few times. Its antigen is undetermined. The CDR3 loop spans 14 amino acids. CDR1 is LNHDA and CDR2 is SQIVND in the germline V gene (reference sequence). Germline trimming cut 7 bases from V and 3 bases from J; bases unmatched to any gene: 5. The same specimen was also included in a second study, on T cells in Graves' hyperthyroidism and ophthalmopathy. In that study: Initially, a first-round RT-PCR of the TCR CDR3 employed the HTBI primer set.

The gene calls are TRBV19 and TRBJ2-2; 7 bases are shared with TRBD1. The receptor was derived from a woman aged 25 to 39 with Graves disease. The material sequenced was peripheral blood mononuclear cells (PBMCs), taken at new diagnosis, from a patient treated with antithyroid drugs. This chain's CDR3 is CASKGTAYTGELFF. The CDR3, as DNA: TGTGCCAGTAAGGGGACAGCCTACACCGGGGAGCTGTTTTTT. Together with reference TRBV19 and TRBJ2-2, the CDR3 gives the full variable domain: DGGITQSPKYLFRKEGQNVTLSCEQNLNHDAMYWYRQDPGQGLRLIYYSQIVNDFQKGDIAEGYSVSREKKESFPLTVTSAQKNPTAFYLCASKGTAYTGELFFGEGSRLTVL.